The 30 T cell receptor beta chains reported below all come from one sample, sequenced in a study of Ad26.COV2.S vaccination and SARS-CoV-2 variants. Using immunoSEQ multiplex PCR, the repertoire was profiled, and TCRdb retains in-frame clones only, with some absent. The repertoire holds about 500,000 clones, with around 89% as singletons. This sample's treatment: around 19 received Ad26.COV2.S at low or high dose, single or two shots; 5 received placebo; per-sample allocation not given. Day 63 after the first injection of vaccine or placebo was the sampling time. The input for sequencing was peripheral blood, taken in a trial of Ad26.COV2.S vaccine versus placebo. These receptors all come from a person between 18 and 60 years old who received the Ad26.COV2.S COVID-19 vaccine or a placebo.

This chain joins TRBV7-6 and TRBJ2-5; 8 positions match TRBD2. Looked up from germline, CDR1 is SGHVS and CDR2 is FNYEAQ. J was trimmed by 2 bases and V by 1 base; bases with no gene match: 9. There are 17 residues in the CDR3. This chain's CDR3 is CASSLVPAGATQETQYF. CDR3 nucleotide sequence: TGTGCCAGCAGCTTAGTTCCAGCGGGGGCGACACAAGAGACCCAGTACTTC.

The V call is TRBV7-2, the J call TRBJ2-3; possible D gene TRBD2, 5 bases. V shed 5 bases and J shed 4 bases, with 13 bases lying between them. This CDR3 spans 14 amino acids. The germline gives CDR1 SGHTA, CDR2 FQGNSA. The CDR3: CASSLSVFADTQYF. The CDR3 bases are TGTGCCAGCAGCCTTAGCGTATTCGCAGATACGCAGTATTTT. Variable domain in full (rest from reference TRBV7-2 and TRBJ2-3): GAGVSQSPSNKVTEKGKDVELRCDPISGHTALYWYRQSLGQGLEFLIYFQGNSAPDKSGLPSDRFSAERTGGSVSTLTIQRTQQEDSAVYLCASSLSVFADTQYFGPGTRLTVL.

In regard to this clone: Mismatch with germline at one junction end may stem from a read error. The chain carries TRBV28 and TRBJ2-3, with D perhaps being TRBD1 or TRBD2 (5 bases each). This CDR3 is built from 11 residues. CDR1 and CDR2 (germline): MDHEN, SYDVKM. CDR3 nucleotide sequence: TGTGCCAGCAGCCACAACCGGGACCCTTCTTTT. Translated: CASSHNRDPSF.

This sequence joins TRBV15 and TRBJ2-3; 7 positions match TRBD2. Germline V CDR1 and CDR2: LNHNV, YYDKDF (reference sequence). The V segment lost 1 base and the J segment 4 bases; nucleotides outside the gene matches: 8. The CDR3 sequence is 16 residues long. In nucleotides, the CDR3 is TGTGCCACCAGCAGAGGGCCAGGACTAGTTTCAGATACGCAGTATTTT. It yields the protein CATSRGPGLVSDTQYF.

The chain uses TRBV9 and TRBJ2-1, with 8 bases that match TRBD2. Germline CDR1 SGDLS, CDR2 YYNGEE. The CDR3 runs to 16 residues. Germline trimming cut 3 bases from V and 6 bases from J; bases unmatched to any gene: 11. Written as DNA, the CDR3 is TGTGCCAGCAGCGAACATCCGCCGGGACTAGTCAATGAGCAGTTCTTC. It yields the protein CASSEHPPGLVNEQFF. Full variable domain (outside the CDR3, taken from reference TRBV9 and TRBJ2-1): DSGVTQTPKHLITATGQRVTLRCSPRSGDLSVYWYQQSLDQGLQFLIQYYNGEERAKGNILERFSAQQFPDLHSELNLSSLELGDSALYFCASSEHPPGLVNEQFFGPGTRLTVL.

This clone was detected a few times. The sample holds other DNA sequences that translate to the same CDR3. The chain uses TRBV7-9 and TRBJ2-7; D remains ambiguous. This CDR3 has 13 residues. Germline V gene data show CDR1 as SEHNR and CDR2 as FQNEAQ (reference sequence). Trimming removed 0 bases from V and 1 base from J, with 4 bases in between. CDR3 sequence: CASSLAGSYEQYF. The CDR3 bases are TGTGCCAGCAGCTTAGCAGGTTCCTACGAGCAGTACTTC. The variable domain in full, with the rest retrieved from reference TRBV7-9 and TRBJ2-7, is DTGVSQNPRHKITKRGQNVTFRCDPISEHNRLYWYRQTLGQGPEFLTYFQNEAQLEKSRLLSDRFSAERPKGSFSTLEIQRTEQGDSAMYLCASSLAGSYEQYFGPGTRLTVT.

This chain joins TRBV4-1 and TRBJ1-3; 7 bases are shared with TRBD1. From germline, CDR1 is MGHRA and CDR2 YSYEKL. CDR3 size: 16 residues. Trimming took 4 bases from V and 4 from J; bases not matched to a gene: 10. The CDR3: CASSPYEGAPGNTIYF. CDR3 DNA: TGCGCCAGCAGCCCCTACGAGGGGGCGCCCGGAAACACCATATATTTT.

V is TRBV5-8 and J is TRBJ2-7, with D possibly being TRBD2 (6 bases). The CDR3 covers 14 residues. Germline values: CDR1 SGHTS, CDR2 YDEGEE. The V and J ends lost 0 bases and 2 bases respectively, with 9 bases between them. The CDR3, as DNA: TGTGCCAGCAGCTTGGCCGGGGGTACCTACGAGCAGTACTTC. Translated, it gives CASSLAGGTYEQYF.

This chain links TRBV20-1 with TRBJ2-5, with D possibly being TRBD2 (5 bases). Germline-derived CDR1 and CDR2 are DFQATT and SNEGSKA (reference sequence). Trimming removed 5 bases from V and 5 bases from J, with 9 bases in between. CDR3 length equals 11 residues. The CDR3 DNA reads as TGCAGTGCTGGACGAGGGGAGACCCAGTACTTC. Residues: CSAGRGETQYF.

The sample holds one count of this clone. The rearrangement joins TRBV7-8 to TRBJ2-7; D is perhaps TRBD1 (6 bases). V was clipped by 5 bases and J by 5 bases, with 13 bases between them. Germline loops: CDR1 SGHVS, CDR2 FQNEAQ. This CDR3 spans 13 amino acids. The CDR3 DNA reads TGTGCCAGCAGCGCAAACAGGGATAACGAGCAGTACTTC. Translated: CASSANRDNEQYF.

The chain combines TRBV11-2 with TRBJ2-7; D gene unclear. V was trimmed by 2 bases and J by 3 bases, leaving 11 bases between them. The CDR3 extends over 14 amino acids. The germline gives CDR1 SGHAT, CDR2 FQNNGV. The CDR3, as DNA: TGTGCCAGCAGCTTAATAAGTGGCAGCTACGAGCAGTACTTC. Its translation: CASSLISGSYEQYF.

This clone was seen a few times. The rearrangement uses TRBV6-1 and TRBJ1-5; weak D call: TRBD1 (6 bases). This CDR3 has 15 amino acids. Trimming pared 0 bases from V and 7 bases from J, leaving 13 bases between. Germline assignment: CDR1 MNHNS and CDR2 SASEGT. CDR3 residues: CASSEALGGLQPQHF. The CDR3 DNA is TGTGCCAGCAGTGAAGCCCTTGGGGGGCTGCAGCCCCAGCATTTT.

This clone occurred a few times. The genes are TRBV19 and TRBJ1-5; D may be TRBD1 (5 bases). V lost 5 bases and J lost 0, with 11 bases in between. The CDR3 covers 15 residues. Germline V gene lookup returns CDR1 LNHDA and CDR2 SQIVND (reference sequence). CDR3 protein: CASSPGDYSNQPQHF. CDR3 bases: TGTGCCAGTAGTCCCGGGGACTATAGCAATCAGCCCCAGCATTTT.

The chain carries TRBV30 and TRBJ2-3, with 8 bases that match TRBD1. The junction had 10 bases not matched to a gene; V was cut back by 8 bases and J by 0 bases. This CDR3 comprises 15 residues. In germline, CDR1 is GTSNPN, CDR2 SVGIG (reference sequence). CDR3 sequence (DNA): TGTGCCCATCACAGGGGGGCCTCGAGCACAGATACGCAGTATTTT. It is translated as CAHHRGASSTDTQYF. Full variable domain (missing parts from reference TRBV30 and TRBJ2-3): SQTIHQWPATLVQPVGSPLSLECTVEGTSNPNLYWYRQAAGRGLQLLFYSVGIGQISSEVPQNLSASRPQDRQFILSSKKLLLSDSGFYLCAHHRGASSTDTQYFGPGTRLTVL.

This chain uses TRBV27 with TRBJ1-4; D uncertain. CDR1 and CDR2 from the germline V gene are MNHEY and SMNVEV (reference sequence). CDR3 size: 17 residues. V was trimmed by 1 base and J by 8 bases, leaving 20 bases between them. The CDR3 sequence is CASSLFPPRPGSEKLFF. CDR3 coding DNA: TGTGCCAGCAGTTTATTTCCCCCCCGGCCAGGATCCGAAAAACTGTTTTTT.

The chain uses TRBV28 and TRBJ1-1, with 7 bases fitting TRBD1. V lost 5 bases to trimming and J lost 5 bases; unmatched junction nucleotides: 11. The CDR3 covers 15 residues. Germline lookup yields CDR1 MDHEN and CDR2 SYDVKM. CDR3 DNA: TGTGCCAGCAGTCCCCCCGGCAGGGGGTTTACTGAAGCTTTCTTT. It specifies CASSPPGRGFTEAFF. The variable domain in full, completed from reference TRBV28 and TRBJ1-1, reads DVKVTQSSRYLVKRTGEKVFLECVQDMDHENMFWYRQDPGLGLRLIYFSYDVKMKEKGDIPEGYSVSREKKERFSLILESASTNQTSMYLCASSPPGRGFTEAFFGQGTRLTVV.

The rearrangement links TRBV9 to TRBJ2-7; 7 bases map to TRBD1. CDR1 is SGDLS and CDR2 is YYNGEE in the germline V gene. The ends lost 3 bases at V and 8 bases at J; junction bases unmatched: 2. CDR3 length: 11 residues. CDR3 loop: CASSGQGKQYF. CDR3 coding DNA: TGTGCCAGCAGCGGACAGGGCAAGCAGTACTTC.

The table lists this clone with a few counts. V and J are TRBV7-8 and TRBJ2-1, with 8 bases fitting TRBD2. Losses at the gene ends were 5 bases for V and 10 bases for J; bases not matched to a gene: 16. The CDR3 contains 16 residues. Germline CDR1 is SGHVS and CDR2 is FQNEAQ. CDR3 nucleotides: TGTGCCAGCAGCCCACGGAGATTAGCGGGATTTCAGGAGCAGTTCTTC. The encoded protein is CASSPRRLAGFQEQFF.

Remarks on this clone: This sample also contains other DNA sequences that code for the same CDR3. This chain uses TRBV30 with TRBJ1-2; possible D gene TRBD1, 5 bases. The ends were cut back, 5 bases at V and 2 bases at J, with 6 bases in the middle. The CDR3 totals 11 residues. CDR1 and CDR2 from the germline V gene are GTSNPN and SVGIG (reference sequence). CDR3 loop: CAWGQNYGYTF. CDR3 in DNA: TGTGCCTGGGGACAAAACTATGGCTACACCTTC.

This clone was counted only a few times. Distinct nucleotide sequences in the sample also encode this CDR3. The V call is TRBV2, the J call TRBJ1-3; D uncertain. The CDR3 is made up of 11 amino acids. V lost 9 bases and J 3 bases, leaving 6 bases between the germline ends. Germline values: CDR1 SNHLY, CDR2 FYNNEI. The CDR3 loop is CASSYGNTIYF. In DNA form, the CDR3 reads TGTGCCAGTTCTTATGGAAACACCATATATTTT.

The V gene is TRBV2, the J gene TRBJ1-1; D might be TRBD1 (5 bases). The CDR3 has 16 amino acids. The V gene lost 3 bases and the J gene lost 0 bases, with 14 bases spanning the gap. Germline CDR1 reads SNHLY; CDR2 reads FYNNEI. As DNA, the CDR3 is TGTGCCAGCAGTGAGGGGGGAATAGGTGTGAACACTGAAGCTTTCTTT. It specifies CASSEGGIGVNTEAFF.

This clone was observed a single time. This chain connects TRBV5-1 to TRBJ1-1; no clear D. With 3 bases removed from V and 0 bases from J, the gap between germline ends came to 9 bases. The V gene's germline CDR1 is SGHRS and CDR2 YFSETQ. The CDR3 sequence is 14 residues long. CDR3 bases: TGCGCCAGCAGCTCCATTTACTTGAACACTGAAGCTTTCTTT. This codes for CASSSIYLNTEAFF.

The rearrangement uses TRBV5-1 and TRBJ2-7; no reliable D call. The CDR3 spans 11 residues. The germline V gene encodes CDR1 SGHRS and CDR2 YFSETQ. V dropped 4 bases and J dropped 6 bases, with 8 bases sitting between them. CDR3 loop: CASSVDGEQYF. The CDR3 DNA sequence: TGCGCCAGCAGCGTGGACGGCGAGCAGTACTTC.

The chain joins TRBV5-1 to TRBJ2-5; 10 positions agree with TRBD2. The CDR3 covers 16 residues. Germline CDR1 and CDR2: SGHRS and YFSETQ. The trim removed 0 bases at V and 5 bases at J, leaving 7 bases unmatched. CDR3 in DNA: TGCGCCAGCAGCTTGGGGCTAGCGGGAGTCGGGGAGACCCAGTACTTC. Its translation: CASSLGLAGVGETQYF.

The CDR3 bases are TGCAGCGTTGGACAGGGGGCTAACTATGGCTACACCTTC. Encoded protein: CSVGQGANYGYTF. V is TRBV29-1 and J is TRBJ1-2; 9 positions agree with TRBD1. After removal of 4 bases from V and 0 bases from J, the junction contained 0 bases not matched to a gene. The CDR3 has 13 residues. The V gene's germline CDR1 is SQVTM and CDR2 ANQGSEA.

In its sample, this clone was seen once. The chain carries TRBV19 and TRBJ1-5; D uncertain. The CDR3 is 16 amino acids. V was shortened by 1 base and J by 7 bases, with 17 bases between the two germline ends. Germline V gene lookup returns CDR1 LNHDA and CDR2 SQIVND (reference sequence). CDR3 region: CASSIVGNPGEQPQHF. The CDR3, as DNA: TGTGCCAGTAGTATAGTAGGAAACCCCGGCGAACAGCCCCAGCATTTT.

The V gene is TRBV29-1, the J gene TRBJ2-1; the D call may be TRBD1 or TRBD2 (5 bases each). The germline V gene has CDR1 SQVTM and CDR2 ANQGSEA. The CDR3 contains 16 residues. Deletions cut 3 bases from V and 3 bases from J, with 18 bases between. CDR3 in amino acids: CSVDRPGTENYNEQFF. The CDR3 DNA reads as TGCAGCGTTGACAGGCCAGGGACGGAAAACTACAATGAGCAGTTCTTC.

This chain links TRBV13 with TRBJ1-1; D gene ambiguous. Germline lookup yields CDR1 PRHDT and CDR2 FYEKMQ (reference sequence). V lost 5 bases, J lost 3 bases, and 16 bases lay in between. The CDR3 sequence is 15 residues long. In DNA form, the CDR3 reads TGTGCCAGCAGCCATCGGGTGTTTGCGGACACTGAAGCTTTCTTT. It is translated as CASSHRVFADTEAFF.

This CDR3 is CASRKQGASYNEQFF. DNA for the CDR3: TGTGCCAGCAGGAAACAGGGGGCATCCTACAATGAGCAGTTCTTC. The gene calls are TRBV6-5 and TRBJ2-1, with 9 bases identical to TRBD1. The length of the CDR3 is 15 residues. CDR1 is MNHEY and CDR2 is SVGAGI in the germline V gene. V gave up 6 bases and J gave up 1 base; unmatched junction bases: 4.

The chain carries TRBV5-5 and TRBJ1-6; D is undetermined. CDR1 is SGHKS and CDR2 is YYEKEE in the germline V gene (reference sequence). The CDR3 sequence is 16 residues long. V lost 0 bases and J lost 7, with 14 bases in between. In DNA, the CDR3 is TGTGCCAGCAGCTTGGCGGGTTCAGGAAAAAATTCACCCCTCCACTTT. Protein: CASSLAGSGKNSPLHF.